This TCR beta chain emerged from a study of blood T cell repertoires in COVID-19. Study details: Samples taken during acute and convalescent COVID-19 were collected in the United States, Italy and Spain. In each case, the material was cDNA or gDNA derived from T cells, B-cell-depleted T cells, or PBMCs.

Per the original methods: Amplification of reference gene primers was used by the study to estimate nucleated cell counts. Method: immunoSEQ multiplex PCR; TCRdb's copy keeps in-frame clones and lacks some. Clone size and the V and J calls come from that table; the DNA yielded D and trimming. This sample carries a few hundred thousand clones, over 80% of them seen once, and the ten largest clones take roughly 4.6%. CDR3 size: 14 residues. The V segment lost 4 bases and the J segment 8 bases; nucleotides outside the gene matches: 5. Germline CDR1 LNHDA, CDR2 SQIVND (reference sequence). The V gene is TRBV19, the J gene TRBJ2-1; TRBD2 aligns across 10 bases. Sequencing input: peripheral blood. The sequence came from a man in his sixties who had recovered from COVID-19. CDR3 in DNA: TGTGCCAGTAGTAAAACTAGCGGGGCTTATGAGCAGTTCTTC. It specifies CASSKTSGAYEQFF.